These 21 T cell receptor beta chains came from one sample sequenced in a study of OX40 agonist ivuxolimab in advanced cancers. Sequenced by immunoSEQ multiplex PCR; TCRdb stores in-frame clones only, minus some. This sample has approximately 42,000 clones; over 75% occur once, and the top ten carry 15% to 20%. This sample comprised CD4+ or CD8+ T cells sorted from blood, obtained in a trial of the OX40 agonist ivuxolimab. These receptors came from an adult with an advanced solid tumor such as melanoma, head and neck, liver or kidney cancer.

The chain joins TRBV7-2 to TRBJ2-5; the D is unclear. This CDR3 is 14 amino acids long. Trimming pared 1 base from V and 1 base from J, leaving 7 bases between. Germline CDR1 and CDR2: SGHTA and FQGNSA. CDR3 DNA: TGTGCCAGCAGCTTAGTAGGTGTCCAAGAGACCCAGTACTTC. This translates into CASSLVGVQETQYF.

The gene calls are TRBV28 and TRBJ2-7; unclear D gene. With 8 bases removed from V and 0 bases from J, the gap between germline ends came to 14 bases. The CDR3 spans 14 residues. Germline V CDR1 and CDR2: MDHEN, SYDVKM. The CDR3 nucleotides read TGTGCCAGCGGCAGACTGGAGAGCTCCTACGAGCAGTACTTC. This gives the protein CASGRLESSYEQYF.

The V and J genes are TRBV19 and TRBJ1-3; D unresolved. CDR1 and CDR2 (germline): LNHDA, SQIVND (reference sequence). Trimming took 6 bases from V and 0 from J, leaving 9 bases between them. The CDR3 is 14 amino acids. The DNA for the CDR3 is TGTGCCAGTAGGGACGGAGGCTCTGGAAACACCATATATTTT. Its translation: CASRDGGSGNTIYF.

The chain is built from TRBV19 and TRBJ2-1; D ambiguous. The CDR3 sequence is 14 residues long. Germline V lookup: CDR1 LNHDA, CDR2 SQIVND (reference sequence). Trimming pared 1 base from V and 8 bases from J, leaving 12 bases between. The CDR3 loop is CASSIAFLGHEQFF. The CDR3 DNA reads TGTGCCAGTAGTATAGCCTTTCTAGGGCATGAGCAGTTCTTC.

In the case of this clone: The sample has other DNA sequences that encode this CDR3 too. V gene TRBV19 combines with J gene TRBJ1-1; no clear D gene. The CDR3 runs to 11 residues. Trimming stripped 5 bases from V and 5 bases from J, with 6 bases between. Germline-derived CDR1 and CDR2 are LNHDA and SQIVND (reference sequence). CDR3 nucleotides: TGTGCCAGTAGTCCTGGGACTGAAGCTTTCTTT. It specifies CASSPGTEAFF.

Turning to this clone: The identical CDR3 is also encoded by other nucleotide sequences in the sample. This chain connects TRBV19 to TRBJ2-7; the D gene is possibly TRBD2 (5 bases). This CDR3 comprises 13 residues. V lost 3 bases, J lost 2 bases, and 8 bases lay in between. The germline gives CDR1 LNHDA, CDR2 SQIVND (reference sequence). CDR3 sequence: CASSIGLAYEQYF. The DNA for the CDR3 is TGTGCCAGTAGTATCGGACTTGCCTACGAGCAGTACTTC.

V and J are TRBV7-6 and TRBJ1-6; D gene uncertain. V was trimmed by 1 base and J by 10 bases, leaving 14 bases between them. Looked up from germline, CDR1 is SGHVS and CDR2 is FNYEAQ. The CDR3 has 15 amino acids. The CDR3 is CASSLEAGNGSPLHF. The CDR3 nucleotides are TGTGCCAGCAGCTTAGAAGCGGGCAATGGATCACCCCTCCACTTT.

This rearrangement joins TRBV4-1 to TRBJ2-6; D uncertain. There are 16 residues in the CDR3. Per germline, CDR1 MGHRA and CDR2 YSYEKL. The V end was cut by 0 bases, the J end by 0 bases, with 6 bases between. The CDR3 reads CASSQEPSSGANVLTF. The CDR3 DNA follows: TGCGCCAGCAGCCAAGAGCCAAGCTCTGGGGCCAACGTCCTGACTTTC.

The chain uses TRBV5-4 and TRBJ1-6, with D unclear. In germline, CDR1 is SGHNT, CDR2 YYREEE (reference sequence). The CDR3 has 15 amino acids. V shed 0 bases and J shed 10 bases, with 14 bases lying between them. The CDR3 DNA reads as TGTGCCAGCAGCTTGGAGGCAGAGAGGGTGTCACCCCTCCACTTT. Translated, it gives CASSLEAERVSPLHF. Drawing the rest from reference TRBV5-4 and TRBJ1-6, the complete variable domain is ETGVTQSPTHLIKTRGQQVTLRCSSQSGHNTVSWYQQALGQGPQFIFQYYREEENGRGNFPPRFSGLQFPNYSSELNVNALELDDSALYLCASSLEAERVSPLHFGNGTRLTVT.

This chain links TRBV5-5 with TRBJ2-1; D not resolved. V was clipped by 7 bases and J by 6 bases, with 11 bases between them. There are 12 residues in the CDR3. CDR1 is SGHKS, CDR2 YYEKEE, per germline (reference sequence). The CDR3, as DNA: TGTGCCAGCGAAGGAGCTCTCAATGAGCAGTTCTTC. This translates into CASEGALNEQFF. The full variable domain, completed using reference TRBV5-5 and TRBJ2-1, is DAGVTQSPTHLIKTRGQQVTLRCSPISGHKSVSWYQQVLGQGPQFIFQYYEKEERGRGNFPDRFSARQFPNYSSELNVNALLLGDSALYLCASEGALNEQFFGPGTRLTVL.

The chain is built from TRBV21-1 and TRBJ2-5; the D segment call TRBD2 is taken from the table without a DNA check. TRBV21-1 is an annotated pseudogene. This CDR3 has 16 amino acids. The CDR3 reads CASSKGKRGLQETQYF. The CDR3 DNA follows: TGTGCCAGCAGCAAAGGGAAGCGGGGGTTACAAGAGACCCAGTACTTC.

The chain employs TRBV11-2 and TRBJ1-1; D remains unclear. Trimming shortened V by 2 bases and J by 7 bases, and 14 bases separated the two germline ends. The CDR3 has 14 amino acids. Germline CDR1 is SGHAT and CDR2 is FQNNGV. In DNA form, the CDR3 reads TGTGCCAGCAGCTTAATACTGTCGGTCGGTGAAGCTTTCTTT. It translates to CASSLILSVGEAFF. The full variable domain, its missing parts supplied by reference TRBV11-2 and TRBJ1-1, is EAGVAQSPRYKIIEKRQSVAFWCNPISGHATLYWYQQILGQGPKLLIQFQNNGVVDDSQLPKDRFSAERLKGVDSTLKIQPAKLEDSAVYLCASSLILSVGEAFFGQGTRLTVV.

This rearrangement joins TRBV25-1 to TRBJ2-2, with D possibly being TRBD1 (6 bases). This CDR3 contains 16 residues. V lost 1 base and J 5 bases, leaving 14 bases between the germline ends. From germline, CDR1 is MGHDK and CDR2 SYGVNS. The CDR3 bases are TGTGCCAGCAGTGAATGGGCAGGGGCGCAAACCGGGGAGCTGTTTTTT. Translating it yields CASSEWAGAQTGELFF.

The rearrangement links TRBV6-5 to TRBJ2-7; no reliable D call. The V end lost 8 bases, the J end lost 3 bases, and 11 bases lay between the germline ends. The CDR3 runs 12 residues. The germline V gene encodes CDR1 MNHEY and CDR2 SVGAGI. CDR3 residues: CASSSLIYEQYV. The CDR3 nucleotides read TGTGCCAGCTCCTCATTGATCTACGAGCAGTACGTC.

The genes are TRBV5-4 and TRBJ1-1; D call uncertain. The CDR3 runs to 12 residues. V lost 1 base to trimming and J lost 8 bases, with 9 bases between them. The germline CDR1 and CDR2 sequences are SGHNT and YYREEE (reference sequence). This CDR3 is CASSLRRFEAFF. The CDR3 DNA sequence: TGTGCCAGCAGCTTGCGCAGGTTCGAAGCTTTCTTT.

This chain connects TRBV21-1 to TRBJ1-1. TRBV21-1 is a documented pseudogene. This CDR3 has 16 amino acids. The CDR3 sequence: CASTKAPRVGDTEAFF. CDR3 DNA sequence: TGTGCCAGCACCAAAGCCCCTCGGGTGGGAGACACTGAAGCTTTCTTT.

The chain uses TRBV5-1 and TRBJ2-3; D is undetermined. V was cut by 6 bases and J by 2 bases, with 4 bases left in between. This CDR3 spans 11 amino acids. CDR1 is SGHRS, CDR2 YFSETQ, per germline. The CDR3 sequence: CASTNTDTQYF. The CDR3 DNA is TGCGCCAGCACCAACACAGATACGCAGTATTTT.

The chain is built from TRBV27 and TRBJ1-5; D is uncertain. This CDR3 region has 15 residues. The V and J ends lost 5 bases and 0 bases respectively, with 11 bases between them. CDR1 is MNHEY, CDR2 SMNVEV, per germline (reference sequence). For the CDR3, the DNA is TGTGCCAGCAGTCTGGATTTATTTAGCAATCAGCCCCAGCATTTT. This translates into CASSLDLFSNQPQHF.

The chain recombines TRBV10-3 with TRBJ1-2; D possibly corresponds to TRBD1 (6 bases). V was shortened by 2 bases and J by 5 bases, with 9 bases between the two germline ends. CDR1 is ENHRY, CDR2 SYGVKD, per germline. The CDR3 runs 13 residues. For the CDR3, the DNA is TGTGCCATCAGTGAGCCAGGGGATTATGGCTACACCTTC. The encoded protein is CAISEPGDYGYTF.

This chain connects TRBV4-3 to TRBJ2-5; D gene uncertain. The CDR3 has 13 residues. CDR1 is LGHNA, CDR2 YSLEER, per germline. V shed 0 bases and J shed 1 base, with 3 bases lying between them. The CDR3 region has the DNA TGCGCCAGCAGCCAAGACAGCCAAGAGACCCAGTACTTC. It encodes CASSQDSQETQYF.

The chain uses TRBV5-4 and TRBJ2-3, with D possibly being TRBD2 (7 bases). V lost 4 bases, J lost 2 bases, and 23 bases lay in between. Looked up from germline, CDR1 is SGHNT and CDR2 is YYREEE (reference sequence). The length of the CDR3 is 18 residues. The CDR3 protein is CASSALIWGGASTDTQYF. For the CDR3, the DNA is TGTGCCAGCAGCGCCCTGATCTGGGGGGGGGCTTCCACAGATACGCAGTATTTT.